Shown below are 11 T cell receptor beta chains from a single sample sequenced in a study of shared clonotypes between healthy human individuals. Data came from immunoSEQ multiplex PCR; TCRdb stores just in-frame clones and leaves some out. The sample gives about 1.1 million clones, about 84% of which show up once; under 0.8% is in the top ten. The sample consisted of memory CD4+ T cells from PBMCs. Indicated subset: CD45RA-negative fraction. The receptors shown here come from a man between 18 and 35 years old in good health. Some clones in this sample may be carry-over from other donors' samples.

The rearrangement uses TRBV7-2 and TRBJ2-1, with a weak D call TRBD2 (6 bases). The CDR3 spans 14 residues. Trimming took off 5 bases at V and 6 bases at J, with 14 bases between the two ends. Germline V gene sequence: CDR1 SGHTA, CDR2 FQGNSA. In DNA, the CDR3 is TGTGCCAGCAGCCCTCAGCGGGTCCCCAATGAGCAGTTCTTC. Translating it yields CASSPQRVPNEQFF. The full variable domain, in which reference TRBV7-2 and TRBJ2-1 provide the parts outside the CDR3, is GAGVSQSPSNKVTEKGKDVELRCDPISGHTALYWYRQSLGQGLEFLIYFQGNSAPDKSGLPSDRFSAERTGGSVSTLTIQRTQQEDSAVYLCASSPQRVPNEQFFGPGTRLTVL.

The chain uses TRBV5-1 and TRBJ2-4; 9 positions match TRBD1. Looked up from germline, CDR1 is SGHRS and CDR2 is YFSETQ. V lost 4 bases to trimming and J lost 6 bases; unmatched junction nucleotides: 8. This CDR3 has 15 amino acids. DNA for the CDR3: TGCGCCAGCAGCCCATTACAGGGGGCGAGAAACATTCAGTACTTC. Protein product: CASSPLQGARNIQYF.

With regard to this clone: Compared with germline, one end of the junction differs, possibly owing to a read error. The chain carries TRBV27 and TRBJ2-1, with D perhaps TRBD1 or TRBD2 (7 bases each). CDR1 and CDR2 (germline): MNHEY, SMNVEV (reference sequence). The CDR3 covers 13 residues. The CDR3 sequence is CASSSKTGQGGIF. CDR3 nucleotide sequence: TGTGCCAGCAGTTCCAAAACGGGCCAGGGGGGGATCTTC.

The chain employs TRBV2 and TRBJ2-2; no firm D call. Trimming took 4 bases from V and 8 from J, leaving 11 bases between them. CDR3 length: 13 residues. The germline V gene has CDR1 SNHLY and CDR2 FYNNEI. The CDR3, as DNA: TGTGCCAGCAGTGGTCTAGGAAGAGGGGAGCTGTTTTTT. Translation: CASSGLGRGELFF.

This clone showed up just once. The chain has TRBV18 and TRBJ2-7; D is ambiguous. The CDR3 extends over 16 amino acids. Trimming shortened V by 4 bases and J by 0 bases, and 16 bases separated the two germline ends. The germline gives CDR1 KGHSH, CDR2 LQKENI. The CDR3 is CASSRLPQARSYEQYF. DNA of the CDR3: TGTGCCAGCTCACGCCTTCCCCAGGCCCGCTCCTACGAGCAGTACTTC.

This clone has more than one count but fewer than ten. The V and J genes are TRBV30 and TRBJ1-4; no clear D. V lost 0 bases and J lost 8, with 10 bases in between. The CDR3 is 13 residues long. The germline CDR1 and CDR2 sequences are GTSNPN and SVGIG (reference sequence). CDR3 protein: CAWSVKADEKLFF. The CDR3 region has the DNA TGTGCCTGGAGTGTTAAGGCAGACGAAAAACTGTTTTTT.

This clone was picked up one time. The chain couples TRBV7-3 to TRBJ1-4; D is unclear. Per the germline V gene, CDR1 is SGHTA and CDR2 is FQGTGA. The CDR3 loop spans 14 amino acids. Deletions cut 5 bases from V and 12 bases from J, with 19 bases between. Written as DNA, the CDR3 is TGTGCCAGCAGCGCGTTGGACGGCCCGCAGGAACTGTTTTTT. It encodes CASSALDGPQELFF.

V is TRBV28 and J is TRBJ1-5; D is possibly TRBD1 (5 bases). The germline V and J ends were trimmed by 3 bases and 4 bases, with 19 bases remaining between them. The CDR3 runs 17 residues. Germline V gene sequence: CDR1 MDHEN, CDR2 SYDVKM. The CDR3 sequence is CASSFFSLRQKNQPQHF. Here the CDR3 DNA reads TGTGCCAGCAGTTTCTTTTCGTTGAGACAGAAAAATCAGCCCCAGCATTTT.

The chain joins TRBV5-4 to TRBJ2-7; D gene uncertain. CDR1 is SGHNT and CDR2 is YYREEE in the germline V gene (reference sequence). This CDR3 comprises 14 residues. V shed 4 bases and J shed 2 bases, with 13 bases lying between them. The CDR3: CASSDAAKPYEQYF. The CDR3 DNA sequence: TGTGCCAGCAGCGATGCAGCGAAACCCTACGAGCAGTACTTC. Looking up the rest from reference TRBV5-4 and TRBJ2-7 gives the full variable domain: ETGVTQSPTHLIKTRGQQVTLRCSSQSGHNTVSWYQQALGQGPQFIFQYYREEENGRGNFPPRFSGLQFPNYSSELNVNALELDDSALYLCASSDAAKPYEQYFGPGTRLTVT.

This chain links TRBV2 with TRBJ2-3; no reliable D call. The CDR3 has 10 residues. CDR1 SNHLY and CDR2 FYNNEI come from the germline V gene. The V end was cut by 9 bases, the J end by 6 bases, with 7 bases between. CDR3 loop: CAREGDTQYF. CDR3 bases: TGTGCCAGGGAAGGGGATACGCAGTATTTT.

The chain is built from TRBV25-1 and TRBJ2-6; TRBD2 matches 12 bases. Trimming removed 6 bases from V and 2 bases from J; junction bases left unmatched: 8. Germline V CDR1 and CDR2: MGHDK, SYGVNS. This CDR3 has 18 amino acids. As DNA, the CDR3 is TGTGCCAGCAGAAAATGGACTAGCGGGACCCCTGGGGCCAACGTCCTGACTTTC. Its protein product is CASRKWTSGTPGANVLTF.